Listed here is a single T cell receptor beta chain. The clone's antigen remains unknown. Base qualities are not at hand, and no much larger clone is one base apart. V lost 1 base and J lost 0 bases; the stretch between them is 8 bases long. Based on the germline V gene, the CDR1 and CDR2 sequences are SGHRS and YFSETQ. Measured from the cysteine to the phenylalanine, the CDR3 is 14 residues long. Only the CDR3 DNA is retained, 42 bases long and in frame from the first base. These data come from a study of blood T cell repertoires in COVID-19 (dated by TCRdb to the early 2020s). General notes on the study: The collaborator samples originated in the United States, Italy and Spain and spanned the acute and convalescent phases of COVID-19. Deeply sampled blood TCRbeta repertoires from subjects exposed to, actively infected with, or recovered from COVID-19 were included in the dataset. The prospective study material was composed of cDNA or gDNA derived from T cells, B-cell-depleted T cells, or PBMCs. HLA class I and class II types, where available, came from metadata supplied by the sample provider rather than from assay-based typing. Nearly every sample came with metadata listing a de-identified subject ID, COVID-19 status, age in years and sex. Samples were obtained from the ongoing ImmuneRACE study (first 160 participants) and from roughly 1,300 subjects provided by 6 global collaborators. The repertoires were made available in a free public database intended to serve as a resource for research on the immune response to SARS-CoV-2. Summary of the overall study and its limitations: The amount of clinical and demographic metadata varied by source and participant and was provided uncurated.

One collaborating source in Seattle enrolled patients while the patients were actively infected and followed the patients over time throughout the course of disease. Each collaborating institution followed its own protocols to collect whole blood in K2EDTA tubes. For TCRbeta analysis, collaborators shipped samples as frozen whole blood, isolated PBMCs, or DNA extracted from either of those sample types. TCRbeta CDR3 regions were amplified from genomic DNA using the immunoSEQ Assay, a bias-controlled multiplex PCR. Turning to the authors' computational methods: The number of nucleated cells in each sample was estimated from the amplification of reference gene primers within the assay. Sequence reads were collapsed and filtered to measure the absolute abundance of every unique TCRbeta CDR3 rearrangement. Productive Simpson clonality was computed per sample as the square root of Simpson's diversity index over productive rearrangements. This is the immuneACCESS table as TCRdb keeps it, with only in-frame sequences that have V and J called. A part of the clones is gone; compared with another copy, unresolved V genes explain less than half, and the rest is unexplained. V, J and clone size reflect that table, while D and trimming were determined from the DNA. Across this sample there are approximately 300,000 clones, with over 80% seen only once. Approximately 6.5% of the sample is held by the ten biggest clonotypes.

The TCR sequence derives from a woman aged 45-60 years with COVID-19, enrolled during active disease. The chain links TRBV5-1 with TRBJ2-7; a tentative D match to TRBD1 spans 5 bases. Sequenced sample: peripheral blood. The DNA sequence is given as TGCGCCAGCAGCTTGCTACAGGCCTCCTACGAGCAGTACTTC. This sequence encodes CASSLLQASYEQYF.